This TCR beta chain derives from a study of blood T cell repertoires in COVID-19. Study information: Sources were T cells, B-cell-depleted T cells, or PBMCs; the material itself was cDNA or gDNA.

The method was immunoSEQ multiplex PCR; TCRdb's version includes in-frame clones alone and lacks a portion of them. The sample contains 80,000 to 100,000 clones, 70% to 90% of which appear only once. The CDR3 consists of 16 residues. V was pared by 4 bases and J by 2 bases, with 8 bases of the junction left unmatched. Per the germline V gene, CDR1 is MDHEN and CDR2 is SYDVKM. The clonotype comes from a human donor in a cohort sampled during active COVID-19. This chain joins TRBV28 and TRBJ2-7, with 10 bases aligning to TRBD2. Sequencing used peripheral blood. The CDR3, as DNA: TGTGCCAGCAGTTCTGTCGGACTAGCGGAAGCCTACGAGCAGTACTTC. This sequence encodes CASSSVGLAEAYEQYF. Supplemented by reference TRBV28 and TRBJ2-7, the full variable domain reads DVKVTQSSRYLVKRTGEKVFLECVQDMDHENMFWYRQDPGLGLRLIYFSYDVKMKEKGDIPEGYSVSREKKERFSLILESASTNQTSMYLCASSSVGLAEAYEQYFGPGTRLTVT.